The clone carrying this TCR beta chain appeared a single time. This record comes from a study of cytomegalovirus exposure and HLA in healthy donors. Germline V gene lookup returns CDR1 LNHDA and CDR2 SQIVND (reference sequence). V was cut by 10 bases and J by 5 bases, with 23 bases left in between. The CDR3 runs 15 residues. PCR used 60 Vbeta primers and 13 Jbeta primers. Clones were sequenced by immunoSEQ multiplex PCR, and TCRdb holds only the in-frame ones, with some missing. The repertoire consists of roughly 160,000 clones, with approximately 81% occurring once and the leading ten covering about 2.4%.

The rearrangement joins TRBV19 to TRBJ2-5; possible D gene TRBD2, 5 bases. The TCR originated in a male donor in good health and CMV-seronegative. Sample: PBMCs. CDR3 region: CATGKQGPPGETQYF. The CDR3 region has the DNA TGTGCCACAGGAAAACAAGGGCCACCGGGGGAGACCCAGTACTTC.